This is a list of T cell receptor beta chains from one sample in a study of blood T cells in healthy people across ages. TCRdb re-analysed the 5' RACE reads in MiXCR, keeping a single row per CDR3 protein. The sample records about 1.6 million distinct CDR3 sequences, about 35% being singletons. The specimen was blood. The receptors originated from a woman aged 30 to 39 in good health. Both conserved end residues are part of each CDR3. D genes are given only for firm matches. The size of a clone is reported for some rows only, either as once, few or many, or as a class for expanded clones.

V	J	size	D	CDR3	DNA
TRBV28	TRBJ1-1	NA	NA	CASSLGAPGAFF	TGTGCCAGCAGTTTAGGGGCCCCCGGAGCTTTCTTT
TRBV20-1	TRBJ2-3	NA	NA	CSARSQYTDTQYF	TGCAGTGCTAGGTCCCAGTACACAGATACGCAGTATTTT
TRBV10-3	TRBJ2-1	many	TRBD1	CAISEPVQGGEQFF	TGTGCCATCAGTGAGCCCGTACAGGGGGGTGAGCAGTTCTTC
TRBV20-1	TRBJ2-1	NA	TRBD1	CSAGGWDSPYNEQFF	TGCAGTGCCGGCGGTTGGGACAGCCCCTACAATGAGCAGTTCTTC
TRBV11-2	TRBJ2-3	NA	TRBD2	CASSSRLAGASTDTQYF	TGTGCCAGCAGCTCTCGACTAGCGGGAGCGAGCACAGATACGCAGTATTTT
TRBV30	TRBJ1-2	NA	NA	CAWGRDFYGYTF	TGTGCCTGGGGTCGGGACTTCTATGGCTACACCTTC
TRBV20-1	TRBJ2-1	few	NA	CSARDGRKGRIYNEQFF	TGCAGTGCTAGAGATGGAAGAAAGGGGCGCATTTACAATGAGCAGTTCTTC
TRBV5-1	TRBJ1-1	NA	NA	CASSLFGGQGNTEAFF	TGCGCCAGCAGCTTGTTCGGGGGGCAAGGGAACACTGAAGCTTTCTTT
TRBV6-2/TRBV6-3	TRBJ2-5	few	NA	CASSYSLTPRPQETQYF	TGTGCCAGCAGTTACTCGCTCACCCCTAGGCCCCAAGAGACCCAGTACTTC
TRBV20-1	TRBJ2-3	NA	TRBD2	CSAREGGGPPTQYF	TGCAGTGCTAGAGAGGGCGGGGGGCCCCCTACGCAGTATTTT
TRBV20-1	TRBJ1-1	few	NA	CSARAQLNTEAFF	TGCAGTGCTAGAGCACAGTTGAACACTGAAGCTTTCTTT
TRBV15	TRBJ2-1	few	NA	CATSREDSPLSYNEQFF	TGTGCCACCAGCAGAGAGGATAGTCCCCTCTCCTACAATGAGCAGTTCTTC
TRBV20-1	TRBJ1-5	NA	NA	CSANMGGGRGNQPQHF	TGCAGTGCTAATATGGGGGGAGGCCGGGGCAATCAGCCCCAGCATTTT
TRBV7-9	TRBJ2-3	NA	TRBD1	CASSRDRGSDTQYF	TGTGCCAGCAGCCGGGACAGGGGTTCAGATACGCAGTATTTT
TRBV7-9	TRBJ2-3	few	NA	CASSNSGTGTDTQYF	TGTGCCAGCAGCAACAGCGGTACGGGCACAGATACGCAGTATTTT
TRBV5-1	TRBJ1-1	NA	NA	CASSVLGRDTEAFF	TGCGCCAGCAGCGTCCTCGGTCGGGACACTGAAGCTTTCTTT
TRBV20-1	TRBJ1-2	few	NA	CSARAPGIDYGYTF	TGCAGTGCTAGAGCCCCTGGCATTGACTATGGCTACACCTTC
TRBV20-1	TRBJ2-7	many	TRBD2	CSASPGGYNHEQYF	TGCAGTGCTAGTCCCGGGGGGTATAATCACGAGCAGTACTTC
TRBV15	TRBJ2-7	few	NA	CATSRDSEQYF	TGTGCCACCAGCCGAGACAGTGAGCAGTACTTC
TRBV29-1	TRBJ2-7	many	NA	CSVVPAGSGYEQYF	TGCAGCGTTGTCCCAGCGGGTTCCGGCTACGAGCAGTACTTC